A selection of T cell receptor beta chains follows, all from one sample in a study of T-cell memory formation after mild COVID-19. TCRdb redid the calling of the 5' RACE reads with MiXCR, one entry per CDR3 protein. The table lists a few hundred thousand distinct CDR3 sequences, roughly 14% of them singletons. Sequencing used PBMCs or a T cell subset sorted from them (not recorded which). The receptors here all came from a man aged 18 to 29 who had mild COVID-19 (a few samples of this study predate the infection). Cell type and time point are not known. Each CDR3 is given with its conserved first and last residue. A D gene is named only where the DNA matches it firmly. Some rows have no size entry. The others give once, few or many, or a class for an expanded clone.

size: -; J: TRBJ2-5; V: TRBV7-2; D: TRBD2; DNA: TGTGCCAGCAGCTCCGGACTAGCGGGGACTCAAGAGACCCAGTACTTC; CDR3: CASSSGLAGTQETQYF
size: -; J: TRBJ2-7; V: TRBV12-3/TRBV12-4; D: -; DNA: TGTGCCAGCAGACCGGGACGGTACTACGAGCAGTACTTC; CDR3: CASRPGRYYEQYF
size: few; J: TRBJ2-7; V: TRBV30; D: -; DNA: TGTGCCTGGATTGCGGAGAGCTCCTACGAGCAGTACTTC; CDR3: CAWIAESSYEQYF
size: -; J: TRBJ2-2; V: TRBV4-1; D: -; DNA: TGCGCCAGCAGCCAAGTTTCAGGCAGGGAGAGCACCGGGGAGCTGTTTTTT; CDR3: CASSQVSGRESTGELFF
size: many; J: TRBJ1-2; V: TRBV4-2; D: TRBD1; DNA: TGTGCCAGCAGCCATCAAGGGACAGGGGGTTTCTATGGCTACACCTTC; CDR3: CASSHQGTGGFYGYTF
size: -; J: TRBJ2-3; V: TRBV10-3; D: -; DNA: TGTGCCATCAGTGAAAGGGGAACAGCCAGCACAGATACGCAGTATTTT; CDR3: CAISERGTASTDTQYF
size: many; J: TRBJ2-4; V: TRBV20-1; D: TRBD2; DNA: TGCAGTGCTAGGGGGGGGAACATTCAGTACTTC; CDR3: CSARGGNIQYF
size: -; J: TRBJ2-1; V: TRBV4-2; D: TRBD2; DNA: TGTGCCAGCAGCCAAGTAGGGACTAGCGGGGGAAATGAGCAGTTCTTC; CDR3: CASSQVGTSGGNEQFF
size: -; J: TRBJ2-3; V: TRBV18; D: -; DNA: TGTGCCAGCTCACCACCCTCTCGGCGGGATACGCAGTATTTT; CDR3: CASSPPSRRDTQYF
size: -; J: TRBJ1-6; V: TRBV6-2/TRBV6-3; D: -; DNA: TGTGCCAGCAGTTACCCCCTTCAGGAGTCAGGATCACCCCTCCACTTT; CDR3: CASSYPLQESGSPLHF
size: few; J: TRBJ1-2; V: TRBV7-9; D: -; DNA: TGTGCCAGCAGCTTATTCGGTGGCTACACCTTC; CDR3: CASSLFGGYTF
size: -; J: TRBJ2-7; V: TRBV20-1; D: -; DNA: TGCAGTGCTAGAGATCTGAGGGGGGCCGGCGGGCAGTACTTC; CDR3: CSARDLRGAGGQYF
size: few; J: TRBJ2-3; V: TRBV10-3; D: TRBD2; DNA: TGTGCCATCAGTGAGTCAGGGACTAGCGGGGCGAACACAGATACGCAGTATTTT; CDR3: CAISESGTSGANTDTQYF
size: many; J: TRBJ2-3; V: TRBV5-1; D: -; DNA: TGCGCCAGCAGCTGGGCGGAAGATACGCAGTATTTT; CDR3: CASSWAEDTQYF
size: -; J: TRBJ2-5; V: TRBV20-1; D: -; DNA: TGCAGTGCACCGACCTCTCCAATCTCCGGTGAGACCCAGTACTTC; CDR3: CSAPTSPISGETQYF
size: -; J: TRBJ2-1; V: TRBV7-3; D: -; DNA: TGTGCCAGCAGCCTTACTTTTCCCAATGAGCAGTTCTTC; CDR3: CASSLTFPNEQFF
size: -; J: TRBJ2-7; V: TRBV2; D: TRBD1; DNA: TGTGCCAGCAGTGAAGCGCTTCCGGGACAGGGATATCACGAGCAGTACTTC; CDR3: CASSEALPGQGYHEQYF
size: few; J: TRBJ2-7; V: TRBV10-3; D: TRBD2; DNA: TGTGCCATCTCGGGAGGATCCTACGAGCAGTACTTC; CDR3: CAISGGSYEQYF
size: -; J: TRBJ2-2; V: TRBV6-2/TRBV6-3; D: TRBD2; DNA: TGTGCCAGCAGTTACGCGGGACTAGCGGGGGTCTTAGTCCTCACCGGGGAGCTGTTTTTT; CDR3: CASSYAGLAGVLVLTGELFF
size: -; J: TRBJ2-3; V: TRBV5-1; D: TRBD2; DNA: TGCGCCAGCAGCTTGGAGCGAGCGGGGGGATTTCGGCAGTATTTT; CDR3: CASSLERAGGFRQYF
size: -; J: TRBJ1-2; V: TRBV7-8; D: -; DNA: TGTGCCAGCAGCTTGAGGTCCGGGACGGATATTCCTGGCTACACCTTC; CDR3: CASSLRSGTDIPGYTF
size: -; J: TRBJ1-1; V: TRBV20-1; D: -; DNA: TGCAGTGCTAGGGGTGGTGGCGGGAACACTGAAGCTTTCTTT; CDR3: CSARGGGGNTEAFF